This T cell receptor (beta chain) was captured by sequencing in a study of cytomegalovirus exposure and HLA in healthy donors. Study at large: Earlier results showed roughly 110 million unique TCR beta sequences derived from roughly 200 million T cells. From donors who were HLA-typed, an early data release held 80 million or so unique TCRs. Overall study results and limits: There were some V segments, including TRBV6-2 and TRBV6-3, excluded as indistinguishable.

Points on this clone: Its matching antigen is unknown.

The study ran its PCR with 60 Vbeta and 13 Jbeta primers. Assay: immunoSEQ multiplex PCR; the TCRdb copy retains only in-frame clones and omits some. This repertoire includes approximately 110,000 clones. The CDR3 spans 18 residues. In germline, CDR1 is SGHDN, CDR2 FVKESK. Trimming took 4 bases from V and 3 from J, leaving 23 bases between them. The clonotype was recovered from a man aged 50 to 59 in good health and CMV-seronegative. The rearrangement uses TRBV14 and TRBJ2-3, with a tentative D call TRBD1 (6 bases). The specimen was PBMCs. The DNA of the CDR3 is TGTGCCAGCAGCCGCCCCAACCCTTTGACAGGTTTGACAGATACGCAGTATTTT. This sequence encodes CASSRPNPLTGLTDTQYF. Filled out from reference TRBV14 and TRBJ2-3, the complete variable domain reads EAGVTQFPSHSVIEKGQTVTLRCDPISGHDNLYWYRRVMGKEIKFLLHFVKESKQDESGMPNNRFLAERTGGTYSTLKVQPAELEDSGVYFCASSRPNPLTGLTDTQYFGPGTRLTVL.